Ten or more counts support the clone carrying this TCR beta chain. The sample belongs to a study of T cells in Graves' hyperthyroidism and ophthalmopathy. Patients aged 18 to 65 had newly diagnosed hyperthyroidism that had lasted under 2 months. Amplified regions were TCR beta CDR3 sequences from RNA transcripts. RT-PCR in the first round (using the HTBI primer set) targeted the TCR CDR3. TCRdb passed the multiplex PCR reads through MiXCR, listing each CDR3 protein once. This table holds under 350,000 distinct CDR3 sequences, less than 30% found once. The CDR3 has 13 residues. V gave up 4 bases and J gave up 2 bases, with 11 bases separating them. The germline gives CDR1 GTSNPN, CDR2 SVGIG (reference sequence).

The chain links TRBV30 to TRBJ1-1; unclear D gene. The TCR originated in a man aged 35-49 years with Graves' hyperthyroidism that later progressed to Graves' ophthalmopathy. The sample taken for sequencing was blood. Here the CDR3 reads CAWTHRANTEAFF. CDR3 coding DNA: TGTGCCTGGACCCATAGGGCCAACACTGAAGCTTTCTTT.